The rows below give T cell receptor beta chains drawn from one sample of a study of blood T cell repertoires in COVID-19. Clones were sequenced by immunoSEQ multiplex PCR, and TCRdb holds only the in-frame ones, with some missing. This repertoire shows approximately 280,000 clones, 80% to 95% found once; its top ten account for 6.8%. The specimen sequenced was peripheral blood. All receptors come from a woman aged 25 to 39 with COVID-19, enrolled during active disease. Both conserved end residues are part of each CDR3. D genes are given only for firm matches.

TRBJ1-3 | - | TRBV4-1 | CASSQVLGIGNTIYF
TRBJ2-7 | - | TRBV20-1 | CSASDRPEQYF
TRBJ2-2 | TRBD1 | TRBV11-2 | CASRAGTVSTGELFF
TRBJ1-2 | - | TRBV24-1 | CATSDPGRDYYGYTF
TRBJ2-7 | - | TRBV5-6 | CASSAGYEQYF
TRBJ1-1 | TRBD1 | TRBV10-3 | CAITLNSGQGVAEAFF
TRBJ1-1 | - | TRBV7-6 | CASSEALNTEAFF
TRBJ2-7 | - | TRBV3-1/TRBV3-2 | CASSRAGSYEQYF
TRBJ2-3 | TRBD1 | TRBV3-1/TRBV3-2 | CASSQRDGQGTTDTQYF
TRBJ2-7 | - | TRBV6-2/TRBV6-3 | CASRYAGRLDEQYF
TRBJ2-7 | TRBD2 | TRBV27 | CASRLAGGGYEQYF
TRBJ1-4 | - | TRBV18 | CASSPPRPSKEELFF
TRBJ2-6 | TRBD1 | TRBV4-2 | CASEGRGSSSGANVLTF
TRBJ2-7 | - | TRBV14 | CASSQAVFSLEQYF
TRBJ2-7 | - | TRBV12-3/TRBV12-4 | CASSFGAYYEQYF
TRBJ2-6 | - | TRBV19 | CASSIGVSGANVLTF
TRBJ2-5 | TRBD1 | TRBV5-4 | CASSSGTGVIETQYF
TRBJ1-3 | TRBD1 | TRBV30 | CAFGQGSGTIYF
TRBJ2-7 | - | TRBV29-1 | CSALTGKTYEQYF
TRBJ2-7 | TRBD2 | TRBV6-7 | CASSYSGGCGRGYEQYF
TRBJ1-1 | - | TRBV15 | CATRQGATEAFF
TRBJ1-6 | - | TRBV27 | CASSLAQGLGSPLHF
TRBJ2-3 | TRBD2 | TRBV9 | CASSVLRLASPTDTQYF
TRBJ2-1 | TRBD2 | TRBV5-6 | CASTLGRGRSYNEQFF
TRBJ2-7 | - | TRBV9 | CASSVGEEYEQYF
TRBJ1-1 | - | TRBV28 | CASRSDRIWNTEAFF
TRBJ2-1 | - | TRBV5-1 | CASSPRYPTYNEQFF
TRBJ2-1 | - | TRBV5-6 | CASSFQDRRYNEQFF
TRBJ1-2 | TRBD1 | TRBV5-4 | CASSLAGTGQGYTF
TRBJ2-3 | TRBD2 | TRBV18 | CASSLRSGSATDTQYF
TRBJ1-5 | - | TRBV19 | CASSKTVNQPQHF
TRBJ1-5 | TRBD1 | TRBV27 | CASSLRQGVFNQPQHF
TRBJ2-1 | TRBD2 | TRBV7-9 | CASVAGGPSSYNEQFF
TRBJ2-5 | TRBD2 | TRBV4-1 | CASSQGRGVQETQYF
TRBJ2-6 | - | TRBV6-6 | CASSVTGSGANVLTF
TRBJ1-3 | - | TRBV30 | CAWSGLPISGNTIYF
TRBJ2-3 | - | TRBV2 | CASSEITGTDTQYF
TRBJ2-6 | - | TRBV4-3 | CASSRGGGPGANVLTF
TRBJ1-4 | - | TRBV7-2 | CASSLETGLGEKLFF
TRBJ1-1 | - | TRBV24-1 | CATSDRKSGNTEAFF
TRBJ2-5 | TRBD2 | TRBV27 | CASGPSGARGETQYF
TRBJ2-7 | TRBD1 | TRBV2 | CASSLPRTGNYEQYF
TRBJ1-5 | - | TRBV28 | CASGRLRGQPQHF
TRBJ1-3 | - | TRBV4-1 | CASSQGGGNTIYF
TRBJ2-5 | - | TRBV5-4 | CATNDRGAKETQYF
TRBJ1-6 | - | TRBV27 | CASSLQGTYNSPLHF
TRBJ1-4 | - | TRBV29-1 | CSAGVATNEKLFF